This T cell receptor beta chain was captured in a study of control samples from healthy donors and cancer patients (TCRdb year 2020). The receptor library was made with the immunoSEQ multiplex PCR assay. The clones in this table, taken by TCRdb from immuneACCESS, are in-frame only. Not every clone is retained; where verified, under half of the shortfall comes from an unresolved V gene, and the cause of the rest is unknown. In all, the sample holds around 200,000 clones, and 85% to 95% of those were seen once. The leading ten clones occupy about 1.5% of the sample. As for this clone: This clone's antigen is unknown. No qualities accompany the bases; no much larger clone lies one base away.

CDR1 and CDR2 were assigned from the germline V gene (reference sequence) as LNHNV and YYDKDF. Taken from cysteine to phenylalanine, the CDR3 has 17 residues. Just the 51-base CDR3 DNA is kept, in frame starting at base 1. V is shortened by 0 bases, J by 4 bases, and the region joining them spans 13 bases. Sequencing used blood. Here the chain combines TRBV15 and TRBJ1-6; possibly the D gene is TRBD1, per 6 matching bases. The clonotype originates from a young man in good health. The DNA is TGTGCCACCAGCAGAGATGGGGGGCACGCGTATAATTCACCCCTCCACTTT. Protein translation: CATSRDGGHAYNSPLHF.